A selection of T cell receptor beta chains follows, all from one sample in a study of long-term antiretroviral therapy in people with HIV. Libraries were prepared by immunoSEQ multiplex PCR; TCRdb keeps only in-frame clonotypes and omits some of them. The data hold 20,000 to 30,000 clones, with around 83% observed a single time. The sample here was unsorted PBMCs, taken 3 years after starting antiretroviral therapy. All receptors derive from a young man with HIV. Each CDR3 is given with its conserved first and last residue. Fields, in order: V gene, clone size, J gene, CDR3 protein. Some rows mark clone size as missing; the rest say once, few, many or name a class of expanded clone.

>TRBV6-5|.|TRBJ2-1
CASSYSAGSFYNEQFF
>TRBV29-1|.|TRBJ2-3
CSVPLVADTQYF
>TRBV7-8|.|TRBJ2-7
CASSFPQGRGQYF
>TRBV10-1|.|TRBJ2-2
CASSELQGGGELFF
>TRBV5-4|.|TRBJ2-7
CASSLPGAREQYF
>TRBV27|.|TRBJ2-7
CASSNPLRGDEQYF
>TRBV7-7|.|TRBJ2-2
CASSLGQSGTGELFF
>TRBV5-8|once|TRBJ1-5
CASSLGEPQHF
>TRBV5-4|.|TRBJ2-5
CASRRQGGTQETQYF
>TRBV10-1|.|TRBJ1-6
CATSPGRGSPLHF
>TRBV5-1|.|TRBJ1-1
CASSLQGVAGTEAFF
>TRBV9|.|TRBJ2-5
CASALGGGPQETQYF
>TRBV28|few|TRBJ1-6
CASKSRPGSISPLHF
>TRBV5-6|.|TRBJ1-1
CASSLIHREHTEAFF
>TRBV6-5|.|TRBJ2-1
CASSSQTSGGANEQFF
>TRBV19|few|TRBJ2-1
CASRTGYNEQFF
>TRBV18|.|TRBJ2-3
CASSPWWTDDGSTDTQYF
>TRBV19|.|TRBJ2-3
CASSLPAVKGVTDTQYF
>TRBV28|.|TRBJ1-2
CASSSGQVYYGYTF
>TRBV7-2|.|TRBJ2-3
CASSQAAYTQYF
>TRBV7-6|.|TRBJ2-3
CASSLRGEDTQYF
>TRBV19|.|TRBJ2-2
CASMTLDRAGGELFF
>TRBV11-2|few|TRBJ1-5
CASSLGYSNQPQHF
>TRBV28|.|TRBJ1-1
CASSLLQEMEAFF
>TRBV27|.|TRBJ2-7
CASSLSNSYEQYF
>TRBV5-4|.|TRBJ1-2
CASSYPGTGTGGYTF
>TRBV9|.|TRBJ2-7
CASSVAPGWGGVEQYF
>TRBV7-9|.|TRBJ1-2
CASSGTEGYTF
>TRBV9|.|TRBJ2-2
CASSVGLAGGHGELFF
>TRBV9|.|TRBJ1-1
CASSEDRGGRNTEAFF
>TRBV28|few|TRBJ2-7
CASSLAGSNEQYF
>TRBV11-2|.|TRBJ2-7
CASSLDPQQYF
>TRBV5-1|.|TRBJ1-1
CASSLGTGTEAFF
>TRBV7-9|.|TRBJ1-3
CASSRMAAPGAGNTIYF
>TRBV10-2|.|TRBJ1-1
CASSGTEAFF
>TRBV5-1|.|TRBJ2-5
CASSEGTVLETQYF
>TRBV19|once|TRBJ1-4
CASSVQVLSEKLFF
>TRBV4-1|.|TRBJ1-5
CASSQTGTGQPQHF
>TRBV6-4|.|TRBJ2-3
CASSDIASGDVSTDTQYF
>TRBV7-8|.|TRBJ1-1
CASSIITGFQAFF
>TRBV14|few|TRBJ2-2
CASSQVIGTGELFF
>TRBV7-9|.|TRBJ1-4
CASSLTLYRGEKLFF
>TRBV28|.|TRBJ1-2
CASSLPLNRGGYGYTF
>TRBV4-1|.|TRBJ1-2
CASSQDREKDYGYTF
>TRBV11-2|.|TRBJ1-1
CASSREGEGWDTEAFF